Detailed here is one TCR beta chain. Its antigen is undetermined. The germline V gene has CDR1 SEHNR and CDR2 FQNEAQ (reference sequence). The CDR3 is made up of 15 amino acids. V shed 3 bases, J shed 5 bases, and the junction held 6 bases outside the gene matches. Clones were sequenced by immunoSEQ multiplex PCR, and TCRdb holds only the in-frame ones, with some missing. The repertoire holds over 100,000 clones, with 85% to 95% as singletons. This entry belongs to a study of T cell responses to AZD1222 COVID-19 vaccine. Study observations and caveats: Baseline serostatus was positive in only a handful of AZD1222 recipients.

The receptor was derived from an adult in good health. Sequences were derived from peripheral blood, sampled on day 0 of AZD1222 vaccination. V is TRBV7-9 and J is TRBJ1-4; 7 nucleotides match TRBD1. This CDR3 is CASSLRTGTNEKLFF. The CDR3 region has the DNA TGTGCCAGCAGCTTGCGGACAGGAACAAATGAAAAACTGTTTTTT.